The 17 T cell receptor beta chains in this list originate from one sample, sequenced in a study of blood T cell repertoires in COVID-19. The method was immunoSEQ multiplex PCR; TCRdb's version includes in-frame clones alone and lacks a portion of them. The sample holds about 40,000 clones; approximately 83% are singletons and the top ten take about 24%. The sequencing sample was made of peripheral blood. The source is a human donor with acute or convalescent COVID-19. The donor label of this sample is uncertain.

The genes are TRBV18 and TRBJ2-5, with TRBD1 matching over 7 bases. This CDR3 is built from 13 residues. With 4 bases clipped from V and 2 bases from J, the junction kept 1 base outside the gene matches. Germline CDR1 and CDR2: KGHSH and LQKENI. CDR3 in amino acids: CASSQQGQETQYF. The DNA for the CDR3 is TGTGCCAGCTCACAACAGGGGCAAGAGACCCAGTACTTC.

The chain is built from TRBV19 and TRBJ1-2, with D unclear. CDR3 length: 13 amino acids. Germline-derived CDR1 and CDR2 are LNHDA and SQIVND (reference sequence). V lost 3 bases to trimming and J lost 3 bases, with 8 bases between them. The chain's CDR3 is CASSILQYYGYTF. DNA for the CDR3: TGTGCCAGTAGTATCTTACAGTACTATGGCTACACCTTC.

The genes are TRBV5-1 and TRBJ2-2; TRBD2 agrees at 14 bases. Germline CDR1 is SGHRS and CDR2 is YFSETQ. The CDR3 is 15 residues long. The J segment lost 8 bases and the V segment lost 4 bases, leaving 4 bases of the junction unmatched. CDR3 coding DNA: TGCGCCAGCAGCCCCGGGACTAGCGGGAGTGGGGAGCTGTTTTTT. Protein: CASSPGTSGSGELFF. The variable domain in full, with the rest retrieved from reference TRBV5-1 and TRBJ2-2, is KAGVTQTPRYLIKTRGQQVTLSCSPISGHRSVSWYQQTPGQGLQFLFEYFSETQRNKGNFPGRFSGRQFSNSRSEMNVSTLELGDSALYLCASSPGTSGSGELFFGEGSRLTVL.

J is TRBJ1-4 and V is TRBV9; TRBD1 matches at 12 bases. V dropped 1 base and J dropped 15; count of bases not matched to a gene: 7. The CDR3 has 14 amino acids. CDR1 and CDR2 from the germline V gene are SGDLS and YYNGEE. In DNA, the CDR3 is TGTGCCAGCAGCGTACAACCCGGGACAGGGGGCTTGTTTTTT. Translated: CASSVQPGTGGLFF.

The V and J genes are TRBV5-1 and TRBJ2-7, with D unresolved. Per the germline V gene, CDR1 is SGHRS and CDR2 is YFSETQ. There are 12 residues in the CDR3. Trimming took off 0 bases at V and 3 bases at J, with 4 bases between the two ends. The CDR3, as DNA: TGCGCCAGCAGCTTGGAGAGCTACGAGCAGTACTTC. It encodes CASSLESYEQYF. Combining the CDR3 with reference TRBV5-1 and TRBJ2-7 gives the whole variable domain KAGVTQTPRYLIKTRGQQVTLSCSPISGHRSVSWYQQTPGQGLQFLFEYFSETQRNKGNFPGRFSGRQFSNSRSEMNVSTLELGDSALYLCASSLESYEQYFGPGTRLTVT.

This chain connects TRBV6-6 to TRBJ2-6; D remains ambiguous. The CDR3 length is 16 residues. The V gene lost 2 bases and the J gene lost 1 base, with 9 bases spanning the gap. Germline-derived CDR1 and CDR2 are MNHNY and SVGAGI (reference sequence). The CDR3 here is CASSYDSPSGANVLTF. The DNA for the CDR3 is TGTGCCAGCAGTTACGACTCGCCTTCTGGGGCCAACGTCCTGACTTTC.

CDR3 amino acids: CASSAGGLSYNSPLHF. CDR3 DNA sequence: TGTGCCAGCTCAGCAGGGGGACTCTCCTATAATTCACCCCTCCACTTT. The V call is TRBV27, the J call TRBJ1-6, with 7 bases aligning to TRBD1. Per the germline V gene, CDR1 is MNHEY and CDR2 is SMNVEV (reference sequence). The trim removed 8 bases at V and 0 bases at J, leaving 7 bases unmatched. CDR3 size: 16 residues.

The chain joins TRBV5-1 to TRBJ2-1, with 14 nucleotides matching TRBD2. The CDR3 sequence is 15 residues long. Per the germline V gene, CDR1 is SGHRS and CDR2 is YFSETQ. V was clipped by 4 bases and J by 8 bases; unmatched bases: 5. CDR3: CASSLGTSGGDEQFF. The CDR3, as DNA: TGCGCCAGCAGCCTAGGGACTAGCGGGGGAGATGAGCAGTTCTTC.

This chain uses TRBV30 with TRBJ1-2; TRBD1 matches 10 bases. Germline loops: CDR1 GTSNPN, CDR2 SVGIG (reference sequence). The V and J ends lost 3 bases and 3 bases, in that order; junction bases with no gene match: 4. CDR3 length: 14 amino acids. For the CDR3, the DNA is TGTGCCTGGAGGGGGGACAGGGGACACTATGGCTACACCTTC. This sequence encodes CAWRGDRGHYGYTF.

This clone has just one count. V usage is TRBV6-6 and J usage is TRBJ1-1, with a possible D match to TRBD1 (5 bases). V dropped 2 bases and J dropped 3 bases, with 10 bases sitting between them. The CDR3 runs to 14 residues. CDR1 is MNHNY and CDR2 is SVGAGI in the germline V gene (reference sequence). The CDR3 here is CASSYLQADTEAFF. DNA of the CDR3: TGTGCCAGCAGTTACCTACAGGCGGACACTGAAGCTTTCTTT.

This chain joins TRBV5-1 and TRBJ1-2; maybe TRBD1 (5 bases). V lost 3 bases to trimming and J lost 0 bases, with 9 bases between them. The CDR3 is 14 amino acids. Germline V lookup: CDR1 SGHRS, CDR2 YFSETQ. CDR3 protein: CASSSDIPNYGYTF. The CDR3 region has the DNA TGCGCCAGCAGCTCGGACATTCCTAACTATGGCTACACCTTC.

V usage is TRBV18 and J usage is TRBJ1-1; D is ambiguous. Trimming stripped 2 bases from V and 5 bases from J, with 6 bases between. This CDR3 comprises 12 residues. CDR1 and CDR2 from the germline V gene are KGHSH and LQKENI. The DNA of the CDR3 is TGTGCCAGCTCACCATACGGGACTGAAGCTTTCTTT. Protein sequence: CASSPYGTEAFF.

V gene TRBV28 combines with J gene TRBJ2-3; possible D gene TRBD2, 6 bases. The CDR3 extends over 15 amino acids. Germline V gene lookup returns CDR1 MDHEN and CDR2 SYDVKM. The V end lost 2 bases, the J end lost 4 bases, and 13 bases lay between the germline ends. CDR3 protein: CASSLKGGGADTQYF. For the CDR3, the DNA is TGTGCCAGCAGTTTAAAGGGAGGTGGCGCAGATACGCAGTATTTT.

The chain couples TRBV19 to TRBJ2-7, with D unclear. V lost 6 bases, J lost 2 bases, and 11 bases lay in between. The CDR3 is 13 residues long. CDR1 is LNHDA and CDR2 is SQIVND in the germline V gene (reference sequence). The CDR3 sequence is CASRGTETYEQYF. The CDR3 DNA sequence: TGTGCCAGTAGAGGAACAGAAACCTACGAGCAGTACTTC.

This clone came up a few times. The rearrangement joins TRBV28 to TRBJ2-7; the D gene is possibly TRBD1 (5 bases). The CDR3 totals 13 residues. CDR1 and CDR2 (germline): MDHEN, SYDVKM. Trimming left V 2 bases short and J 4 bases short, with 9 bases between. In DNA, the CDR3 is TGTGCCAGCAGTTTAAATAGGGGTTACGAGCAGTACTTC. Amino acid sequence: CASSLNRGYEQYF.

This clone was found once. The V gene is TRBV25-1, the J gene TRBJ1-4; D is possibly TRBD1 (5 bases). The germline V gene has CDR1 MGHDK and CDR2 SYGVNS. The CDR3 consists of 13 residues. The V end lost 6 bases, the J end lost 2 bases, and 7 bases lay between the germline ends. Written as DNA, the CDR3 is TGTGCCAGCAGAGACAGTACTAATGAAAAACTGTTTTTT. This sequence encodes CASRDSTNEKLFF.

This chain uses TRBV5-6 with TRBJ2-5; TRBD2 is a possible D gene (7 bases). Germline-derived CDR1 and CDR2 are SGHDT and YYEEEE. CDR3 size: 16 residues. V was shortened by 4 bases and J by 1 base, with 17 bases between the two germline ends. This CDR3 is CASSAKRGGLQETQYF. The CDR3 coding sequence is TGTGCCAGCAGCGCTAAGAGGGGGGGCCTCCAAGAGACCCAGTACTTC.